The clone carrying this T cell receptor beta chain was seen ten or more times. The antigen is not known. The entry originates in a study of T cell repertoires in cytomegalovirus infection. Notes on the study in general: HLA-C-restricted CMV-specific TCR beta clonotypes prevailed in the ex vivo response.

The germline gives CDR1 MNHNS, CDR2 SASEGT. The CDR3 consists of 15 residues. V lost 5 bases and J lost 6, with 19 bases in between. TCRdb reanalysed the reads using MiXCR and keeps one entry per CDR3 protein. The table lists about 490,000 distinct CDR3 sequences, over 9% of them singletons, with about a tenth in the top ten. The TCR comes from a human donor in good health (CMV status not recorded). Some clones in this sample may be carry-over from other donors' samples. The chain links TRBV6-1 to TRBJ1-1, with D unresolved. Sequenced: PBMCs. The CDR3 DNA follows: TGTGCCAGCAGTCCACGCCGGGTTCCGGACGCTGAAGCTTTCTTT. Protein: CASSPRRVPDAEAFF.